The 22 T cell receptor beta chains presented below share a single source sample, sequenced in a study of cytomegalovirus exposure and HLA in healthy donors. Primers included in the PCR were 60 Vbeta and 13 Jbeta primers. The table came from immunoSEQ multiplex PCR; TCRdb's copy has only in-frame clones and leaves some out. The sample has fewer than 250,000 clones; about four fifths are singletons. Sequenced material: PBMCs. These receptors came from a woman between 25 and 40 years old in good health and CMV-seropositive.

V and J are TRBV6-6 and TRBJ1-2, with 7 nucleotides matching TRBD1. Germline CDR1 is MNHNY and CDR2 is SVGAGI (reference sequence). This CDR3 is built from 14 residues. The trim removed 5 bases at V and 1 base at J, leaving 4 bases unmatched. The CDR3, as DNA: TGTGCCAGCAGTCGACAGGGCTTTAACTATGGCTACACCTTC. Its protein is CASSRQGFNYGYTF.

The V call is TRBV5-1, the J call TRBJ1-2, with D possibly being TRBD1 (5 bases). This CDR3 is built from 13 residues. Trimming cost V 2 bases and J 2 bases, with 7 bases left between them. Germline CDR1 is SGHRS and CDR2 is YFSETQ. The chain's CDR3 is CASSLGVNYGYTF. DNA of the CDR3: TGCGCCAGCAGCTTAGGGGTCAACTATGGCTACACCTTC.

This clone was observed a handful of times. CDR3 in amino acids: CASSASPNTGELFF. CDR3 nucleotide sequence: TGTGCCAGTAGCGCGTCACCGAACACCGGGGAGCTGTTTTTT. V gene TRBV6-5 combines with J gene TRBJ2-2; a possible D gene is TRBD2 (5 bases). CDR1 and CDR2 (germline): MNHEY, SVGAGI. Trimming left V 9 bases short and J 0 bases short, with 11 bases between. This CDR3 spans 14 amino acids.

The chain carries TRBV19 and TRBJ1-6; TRBD1 matches 9 bases. The germline V gene encodes CDR1 LNHDA and CDR2 SQIVND (reference sequence). V was clipped by 8 bases and J by 10 bases; unmatched bases: 9. The length of the CDR3 is 14 residues. The CDR3 bases are TGTGCCAGTTCGGGGACAGGGCTTTACTCACCCCTCCACTTT. It codes for CASSGTGLYSPLHF.

The genes are TRBV19 and TRBJ2-7, with TRBD2 matching 9 bases. Trimming took 6 bases from V and 7 from J; bases not matched to a gene: 10. CDR3 size: 14 residues. Germline values: CDR1 LNHDA, CDR2 SQIVND (reference sequence). CDR3 DNA sequence: TGTGCCAGTAGCGGGACTAGCCCCTCAGGAGAGCAGTACTTC. It encodes CASSGTSPSGEQYF.

The chain links TRBV4-1 to TRBJ1-2; a weak D match, TRBD1 (5 bases). V was cut by 3 bases and J by 9 bases, with 14 bases left in between. This CDR3 comprises 13 residues. Germline V gene lookup returns CDR1 MGHRA and CDR2 YSYEKL. The CDR3 sequence: CASSQDTRASYTF. The CDR3 DNA sequence: TGCGCCAGCAGCCAGGATACCAGGGCAAGCTACACCTTC.

This rearrangement joins TRBV7-9 to TRBJ2-5, with D unresolved. Germline V CDR1 and CDR2: SEHNR, FQNEAQ (reference sequence). Trimming took off 0 bases at V and 6 bases at J, with 11 bases between the two ends. The length of the CDR3 is 14 residues. In DNA form, the CDR3 reads TGTGCCAGCAGCTTAGCCGAGAATATGAAGACCCAGTACTTC. Translated: CASSLAENMKTQYF.

V gene TRBV10-3 combines with J gene TRBJ2-7; TRBD1 matches 12 bases. The junction had 13 bases not matched to a gene; V was cut back by 6 bases and J by 4 bases. This CDR3 has 17 amino acids. Germline CDR1 reads ENHRY; CDR2 reads SYGVKD. The CDR3 here is CAIRKSGGQGAGYEQYF. DNA of the CDR3: TGTGCCATCAGGAAATCTGGGGGACAGGGGGCGGGATACGAGCAGTACTTC.

This clone was detected once. The same CDR3 is also encoded by other DNA sequences in this sample. The chain has TRBV5-4 and TRBJ1-4; 7 bases fit TRBD1. V lost 4 bases to trimming and J lost 3 bases; unmatched junction nucleotides: 3. CDR1 and CDR2 from the germline V gene are SGHNT and YYREEE (reference sequence). This CDR3 is built from 14 residues. The CDR3 reads CASSLDRANEKLFF. CDR3 bases: TGTGCCAGCAGCCTTGACAGGGCTAATGAAAAACTGTTTTTT.

This clone was detected a few times. This chain links TRBV20-1 with TRBJ2-5; D is unresolved. CDR3 length: 11 amino acids. Per the germline V gene, CDR1 is DFQATT and CDR2 is SNEGSKA (reference sequence). V was clipped by 3 bases and J by 5 bases, with 7 bases between them. Here the CDR3 DNA reads TGCAGTGCTAGCCTCGGGGAGACCCAGTACTTC. It encodes CSASLGETQYF.

The rearrangement uses TRBV28 and TRBJ2-1; D is possibly TRBD2 (5 bases). From germline, CDR1 is MDHEN and CDR2 SYDVKM. Trimming took 3 bases from V and 1 from J, leaving 16 bases between them. CDR3 length: 17 amino acids. CDR3 in DNA: TGTGCCAGCAGTTTTGTTTACGGAGGACCATCCTACAATGAGCAGTTCTTC. This encodes CASSFVYGGPSYNEQFF.

This clone was observed a handful of times. This chain connects TRBV7-8 to TRBJ1-1; D remains ambiguous. Trimming stripped 1 base from V and 11 bases from J, with 11 bases between. This CDR3 comprises 12 residues. CDR1 SGHVS and CDR2 FQNEAQ come from the germline V gene. The CDR3: CASSLGLGQAFF. The CDR3 DNA reads TGTGCCAGCAGCTTAGGGCTTGGTCAGGCTTTCTTT.

V and J are TRBV18 and TRBJ2-2; the match to TRBD2 covers 8 bases. The CDR3 totals 15 residues. The ends lost 6 bases at V and 0 bases at J; junction bases unmatched: 3. Germline values: CDR1 KGHSH, CDR2 LQKENI. The CDR3 protein is CASSATSANTGELFF. In DNA form, the CDR3 reads TGTGCCAGCTCGGCGACTAGCGCGAACACCGGGGAGCTGTTTTTT.

The chain joins TRBV29-1 to TRBJ2-5; TRBD2 matches at 14 bases. Germline CDR1 reads SQVTM; CDR2 reads ANQGSEA. Trimming cost V 4 bases and J 5 bases; bases outside gene matches: 9. The CDR3 has 16 amino acids. The CDR3: CSVVTSGGAGSETQYF. CDR3 bases: TGCAGCGTTGTGACTAGCGGGGGGGCCGGGAGCGAGACCCAGTACTTC.

V is TRBV19 and J is TRBJ1-5; 8 bases map to TRBD1. Trimming took 10 bases from V and 0 from J; bases not matched to a gene: 20. Germline values: CDR1 LNHDA, CDR2 SQIVND (reference sequence). The CDR3 extends over 19 amino acids. The CDR3 protein is CATTSQTNRGVYSNQPQHF. The CDR3 bases are TGTGCCACCACCTCGCAAACAAACAGGGGGGTGTATAGCAATCAGCCCCAGCATTTT.

The chain joins TRBV5-1 to TRBJ1-4; D gene ambiguous. Between the trimmed V and J ends, which lost 0 bases and 7 bases, there was a span of 13 bases. The germline V gene has CDR1 SGHRS and CDR2 YFSETQ. CDR3 length: 15 residues. The CDR3 loop is CASSLALGSGEKLFF. In nucleotides, the CDR3 is TGCGCCAGCAGCTTGGCCCTCGGTTCTGGTGAAAAACTGTTTTTT.

V and J are TRBV12-5 and TRBJ1-1; 7 nucleotides align to TRBD1. Germline trimming cut 5 bases from V and 0 bases from J; bases unmatched to any gene: 21. Germline assignment: CDR1 LGHNT and CDR2 FRNRAP. The CDR3 spans 20 residues. CDR3 in DNA: TGTGCTAGTGGTGCCCCAGACAGGGATCGTGGGAAGGTTATGAACACTGAAGCTTTCTTT. It yields the protein CASGAPDRDRGKVMNTEAFF.

The gene calls are TRBV19 and TRBJ2-2, with D uncertain. V lost 3 bases and J 2 bases, leaving 4 bases between the germline ends. The CDR3 sequence is 13 residues long. Germline values: CDR1 LNHDA, CDR2 SQIVND (reference sequence). The CDR3 coding sequence is TGTGCCAGTAGTATCGGTAACACCGGGGAGCTGTTTTTT. This sequence encodes CASSIGNTGELFF. Looking up the rest from reference TRBV19 and TRBJ2-2 gives the full variable domain: DGGITQSPKYLFRKEGQNVTLSCEQNLNHDAMYWYRQDPGQGLRLIYYSQIVNDFQKGDIAEGYSVSREKKESFPLTVTSAQKNPTAFYLCASSIGNTGELFFGEGSRLTVL.

The CDR3 here is CASSPTGGASNYGYTF. DNA for the CDR3: TGTGCCAGCAGCCCGACAGGGGGCGCGAGCAACTATGGCTACACCTTC. The V gene is TRBV5-6, the J gene TRBJ1-2, with 10 bases that match TRBD1. Germline CDR1 reads SGHDT; CDR2 reads YYEEEE. The CDR3 has 16 residues. V gave up 4 bases and J gave up 2 bases; unmatched junction bases: 8.

The table lists this clone with a few counts. The chain links TRBV11-2 to TRBJ2-2, with 14 nucleotides matching TRBD2. With V trimmed by 5 bases and J by 3 bases, 8 bases remained unmatched. The germline V gene has CDR1 SGHAT and CDR2 FQNNGV. The CDR3 sequence is 18 residues long. CDR3 loop: CASSPGGLAGVHTGELFF. Written as DNA, the CDR3 is TGTGCCAGCAGCCCGGGGGGACTAGCGGGAGTCCACACCGGGGAGCTGTTTTTT.

J is TRBJ2-1 and V is TRBV12-5; D call uncertain. V lost 1 base and J lost 10, with 8 bases in between. The CDR3 sequence is 12 residues long. Germline V lookup: CDR1 LGHNT, CDR2 FRNRAP. CDR3 loop: CASGLAFREQFF. CDR3 coding DNA: TGTGCTAGTGGTTTGGCCTTTAGAGAGCAGTTCTTC.

CDR3 sequence reads: CASSLAGGGGYGYTF. The CDR3 region has the DNA TGTGCCAGCAGCTTGGCCGGGGGGGGCGGCTATGGCTACACCTTC. The chain uses TRBV7-9 and TRBJ1-2; D possibly corresponds to TRBD1 (6 bases). CDR3 length: 15 amino acids. CDR1 is SEHNR and CDR2 is FQNEAQ in the germline V gene (reference sequence). V was shortened by 3 bases and J by 4 bases, with 15 bases between the two germline ends.